Following are 19 T cell receptor beta chains from one sample sequenced in a study of prognosis after radiotherapy for stage I lung cancer (dated by TCRdb to about 2021). TCRdb records Illumina HiSeq 3000 as the sequencer. Two rounds of multiplex PCR on genomic DNA were used to amplify the TCR beta CDR3 region. In the first round of PCR, primers specific to each TRBV and TRBJ gene were used, and the primer sequences are filed in Chinese patent CN105087789A. TCRdb passed the public sequencing reads through fastp at Q25 and MiXCR, retaining productive beta sequences. Rows matching on CDR3 protein sequence are summarized as one entry with the most common DNA and genes. The sample data list tens of thousands of distinct CDR3 sequences, and 30% to 40% of these were observed just once. The ten biggest clones cover 9.5% to 13% of the sample. Sequenced here: PBMCs, sampled before or after stereotactic body radiation therapy (not recorded which). Every receptor here comes from a donor older than 45 with non-small cell lung cancer.

The chain carries TRBV29-1 and TRBJ2-1; D perhaps matches TRBD1 (5 bases). V lost 7 bases and J 9 bases, leaving 19 bases between the germline ends. The CDR3 totals 13 residues. Germline V gives CDR1 SQVTM, CDR2 ANQGSEA. Here the CDR3 DNA reads TGCAGCGCCCGACAGACGTTTAGTGCTGAGCAGTTCTTC. Protein product: CSARQTFSAEQFF.

On this clonotype itself: A far bigger clonotype differs at one base, so this is likely a read error. The V call is TRBV6-2 or TRBV6-3, the J call TRBJ2-2; 8 positions agree with TRBD1. The CDR3 covers 14 residues. Germline V lookup: CDR1 MNHEY, CDR2 SVGEGT. The CDR3 bases are TGTGCCAGCATAAGGACAGGGAACACCGGGGGGCTGTTTTTT. This gives the protein CASIRTGNTGGLFF.

This clonotype occurred many times. The chain employs TRBV11-2 and TRBJ2-1; weak D call: TRBD1 (5 bases). The CDR3 sequence is 15 residues long. V was clipped by 5 bases and J by 0 bases, with 11 bases between them. Germline V gene sequence: CDR1 SGHAT, CDR2 FQNNGV. CDR3 nucleotides: TGTGCCAGCAGCCCAAACACAGGCTCCTACAATGAGCAGTTCTTC. It is translated as CASSPNTGSYNEQFF.

This clonotype was counted a single time. A far larger clone is a single base away, which makes a read error likely. The rearrangement uses TRBV6-4 and TRBJ1-1; D gene uncertain. Germline CDR1 reads MRHNA; CDR2 reads SNTAGT. The CDR3 is made up of 14 amino acids. The CDR3: CASSFRTVNAEAFF. DNA for the CDR3: TGTGCCAGCAGTTTCAGGACCGTGAACGCTGAAGCTTTCTTT.

For this clonotype: One junction end disagrees with the germline gene, perhaps due to a read error. The V call is TRBV6-5, the J call TRBJ2-3; TRBD2 agrees at 7 bases. Germline V gene data show CDR1 as MNHEY and CDR2 as SVGAGI. The CDR3 totals 18 residues. The CDR3 nucleotides read TGTGCCAGCAGTTACTCGATAGGGGCGGGAGTTTTAGCAGATACTCAGTATTTT. Translation: CASSYSIGAGVLADTQYF.

This clonotype appeared many times. The rearrangement joins TRBV10-3 to TRBJ2-3; 7 nucleotides align to TRBD2. The trim removed 2 bases at V and 3 bases at J, leaving 2 bases unmatched. CDR3 length: 14 amino acids. Germline-derived CDR1 and CDR2 are ENHRY and SYGVKD. As DNA, the CDR3 is TGTGCCATCAGTGAGCGAGCGGGAACAGATACGCAGTATTTT. It translates to CAISERAGTDTQYF.

In its sample, this clonotype was seen many times. The gene calls are TRBV20-1 and TRBJ2-3; TRBD2 matches at 7 bases. Germline V gives CDR1 DFQATT, CDR2 SNEGSKA (reference sequence). This CDR3 contains 18 residues. V trimming: 1 base; J trimming: 0 bases; junction bases outside the gene matches: 13. In DNA, the CDR3 is TGCAGTGCTAGAGGCCCGCGGGGGACGGATGCTAGCACAGATACGCAGTATTTT. This sequence encodes CSARGPRGTDASTDTQYF.

This clonotype showed up many times. The chain joins TRBV6-1 to TRBJ1-5; TRBD1 aligns across 9 bases. Losses at the gene ends were 7 bases for V and 5 bases for J; bases not matched to a gene: 9. This CDR3 region has 15 residues. Germline loops: CDR1 MNHNS, CDR2 SASEGT. CDR3 sequence: CASTLGQGGDQPQHF. The CDR3 nucleotides read TGTGCCAGCACCCTGGGACAGGGAGGAGATCAGCCCCAGCATTTT.

In this sample, this clonotype turned up many times. Here the CDR3 DNA reads TGCAGTGCTGAGTCAGGGGCCGAGCAGTACTTC. The encoded protein is CSAESGAEQYF. This chain links TRBV20-1 with TRBJ2-7; maybe TRBD1 (6 bases). V was trimmed by 5 bases and J by 6 bases, leaving 11 bases between them. Germline V gene lookup returns CDR1 DFQATT and CDR2 SNEGSKA (reference sequence). CDR3 length: 11 residues.

The rearrangement joins TRBV12-3 or TRBV12-4 to TRBJ2-7; no definite D call. The V end lost 9 bases, the J end lost 4 bases, and 10 bases lay between the germline ends. The CDR3 length is 11 residues. The CDR3 DNA is TGTGCCAGTCAATTCCGGTACGAGCAGTACTTC. The encoded protein is CASQFRYEQYF.

By frequency in the sample, this clonotype is medium-sized (0.01 to 0.1%). The chain couples TRBV2 to TRBJ1-5; D is uncertain. Trimming pared 4 bases from V and 2 bases from J, leaving 12 bases between. The germline CDR1 and CDR2 sequences are SNHLY and FYNNEI. This CDR3 is 15 amino acids long. The DNA for the CDR3 is TGTGCCAGCAGTGCAGGAGCCGACCGCAATCAGCCCCAGCATTTT. Protein: CASSAGADRNQPQHF.

The chain employs TRBV5-6 and TRBJ1-5; D is undetermined. The CDR3 runs to 17 residues. Germline loops: CDR1 SGHDT, CDR2 YYEEEE. Trimming stripped 4 bases from V and 0 bases from J, with 17 bases between. The CDR3 region has the DNA TGTGCCAGCAGCCTGACCCGTGGGGTCTATAGCAATCAGCCCCAGCATTTT. This encodes CASSLTRGVYSNQPQHF.

As to this clonotype: A read error may produce the germline difference seen at one junction end. The rearrangement joins TRBV2 to TRBJ2-6, with 8 nucleotides matching TRBD1. The CDR3 consists of 16 residues. The V gene's germline CDR1 is SNHLY and CDR2 FYNNEI. CDR3 nucleotide sequence: TGTGTCAGCAAGGCGACAGGGGCGTCTGGGGCCAACGTCCTGACTTTC. Translation gives CVSKATGASGANVLTF.

The CDR3 spells CATSSGYNERFF. DNA for the CDR3: TGTGCCACCTCGAGTGGCTACAATGAGAGGTTCTTC. The chain uses TRBV6-1 and TRBJ2-1; D is undetermined. The germline V gene has CDR1 MNHNS and CDR2 SASEGT. CDR3 length: 12 amino acids. V was pared by 10 bases and J by 15 bases, with 22 bases between.

The chain combines TRBV6-9 with TRBJ2-2; D might be TRBD1 (6 bases). Germline-derived CDR1 and CDR2 are MNHGY and SVAAGI. The CDR3 extends over 14 amino acids. The V end lost 4 bases, the J end lost 8 bases, and 14 bases lay between the germline ends. The CDR3 sequence: CASSSDSMGGELFF. The CDR3 DNA reads TGTGCCAGCAGTTCGGACAGTATGGGGGGGGAGCTGTTTTTT.

This clonotype was counted at least ten times. The chain uses TRBV5-1 and TRBJ2-7; 15 bases align to TRBD2. The CDR3 is 16 amino acids. Germline V gives CDR1 SGHRS, CDR2 YFSETQ. Trimming removed 4 bases from V and 7 bases from J; junction bases left unmatched: 9. The CDR3 DNA follows: TGCGCCAGCAGCCCCCGGGGGACTAGCGGGGGGCTTGAGCAGTACTTC. Translated, it gives CASSPRGTSGGLEQYF.

Note on this clonotype: A junction end diverges from the germline sequence, so it may reflect a read error. The genes are TRBV7-6 and TRBJ2-7, with unresolved D. CDR3 length: 15 amino acids. Germline V gives CDR1 SGHVS, CDR2 FNYEAQ. CDR3 sequence (DNA): TGTGCCAACAGCCGATCGACATGTCGCTCCTACGAGCAGTACTTC. This encodes CANSRSTCRSYEQYF.

In the case of this clonotype: The junction shows a germline mismatch at one end, possibly a read error. The gene calls are TRBV6-1 and TRBJ1-1, with D uncertain. The CDR3 consists of 12 residues. The germline V gene has CDR1 MNHNS and CDR2 SASEGT. CDR3 nucleotides: TGTGGCAGCAGAGAAGGACGGGCAGAAGCTTTCTTT. Its protein product is CGSREGRAEAFF.

The V gene is TRBV9, the J gene TRBJ2-1, with a tentative D call TRBD2 (6 bases). Germline V gene sequence: CDR1 SGDLS, CDR2 YYNGEE. The CDR3 sequence is 15 residues long. Trimming removed 4 bases from V and 8 bases from J, with 19 bases in between. CDR3 DNA sequence: TGTGCCAGCAGCTCTGACGTACTAGCCCCCCATGAGCAGTTCTTC. It codes for CASSSDVLAPHEQFF.